Each of the 29 T cell receptor beta chains below was sequenced from the same sample in a study of blood T cell repertoires in COVID-19. The assay was immunoSEQ multiplex PCR, and TCRdb's table has in-frame clones only and misses some. The repertoire consists of around 98,000 clones, with approximately 84% occurring once and the leading ten covering approximately 15%. Sequencing was carried out using peripheral blood. The receptors shown here come from an older woman with acute or convalescent COVID-19.

This clone appeared once. The chain is built from TRBV27 and TRBJ1-4; 8 nucleotides match TRBD1. Unmatched junction bases numbered 12, after V lost 4 bases and J lost 8 bases. The CDR3 loop spans 16 amino acids. Germline V gives CDR1 MNHEY, CDR2 SMNVEV (reference sequence). As DNA, the CDR3 is TGTGCCAGCAGTTGGCGTCGGACAGGGTCGGCGGAAAAACTGTTTTTT. Translating it yields CASSWRRTGSAEKLFF. Filled out from reference TRBV27 and TRBJ1-4, the complete variable domain reads EAQVTQNPRYLITVTGKKLTVTCSQNMNHEYMSWYRQDPGLGLRQIYYSMNVEVTDKGDVPEGYKVSRKEKRNFPLILESPSPNQTSLYFCASSWRRTGSAEKLFFGSGTQLSVL.

This clone has just one count. The chain couples TRBV28 to TRBJ2-3; D perhaps matches TRBD1 (5 bases). The CDR3 is 12 residues long. V was cut by 8 bases and J by 2 bases, with 8 bases left in between. Germline V gene lookup returns CDR1 MDHEN and CDR2 SYDVKM. This chain's CDR3 is CASGAPTDTQYF. In nucleotides, the CDR3 is TGTGCCAGCGGGGCACCCACAGATACGCAGTATTTT.

V is TRBV30 and J is TRBJ2-7; 8 positions agree with TRBD2. J lost 11 bases, V lost 3 bases, and 12 bases had no gene match. CDR1 is GTSNPN, CDR2 SVGIG, per germline (reference sequence). The CDR3 has 13 amino acids. This CDR3 reads CAWSSGGPSDEYF. The DNA of the CDR3 is TGTGCCTGGAGCAGCGGGGGCCCCTCCGATGAGTACTTC.

V is TRBV11-3 and J is TRBJ2-7, with 13 bases matching TRBD2. This CDR3 is 16 amino acids long. J lost 5 bases, V lost 5 bases, and 9 bases had no gene match. Germline V gene sequence: CDR1 SGHNT, CDR2 YENEEA. CDR3 DNA: TGTGCCAGCAGCCAGCAGGGACTAGCGGGGCGGAACGAGCAGTACTTC. Residues: CASSQQGLAGRNEQYF.

The chain employs TRBV5-1 and TRBJ2-2; 9 positions match TRBD1. The CDR3 is 14 amino acids. Germline assignment: CDR1 SGHRS and CDR2 YFSETQ. Trimming cost V 4 bases and J 5 bases; bases outside gene matches: 3. The CDR3 here is CASSGGTGTGELFF. The CDR3 DNA is TGCGCCAGCAGCGGCGGGACAGGGACCGGGGAGCTGTTTTTT.

The V gene is TRBV30, the J gene TRBJ2-6; 7 bases agree with TRBD1. CDR1 is GTSNPN and CDR2 is SVGIG in the germline V gene (reference sequence). The V segment lost 3 bases and the J segment 4 bases; nucleotides outside the gene matches: 6. The CDR3 is made up of 15 amino acids. CDR3 sequence: CAWSATGVGANVLTF. DNA of the CDR3: TGTGCCTGGAGCGCAACAGGGGTCGGGGCCAACGTCCTGACTTTC.

This clone was found many times. The chain uses TRBV7-9 and TRBJ2-2; TRBD2 matches at 7 bases. Trimming removed 5 bases from V and 5 bases from J; junction bases left unmatched: 11. The germline CDR1 and CDR2 sequences are SEHNR and FQNEAQ (reference sequence). The CDR3 contains 16 residues. The CDR3 sequence: CASSPSESGVTGELFF. The CDR3, as DNA: TGTGCCAGCAGCCCCTCGGAAAGCGGGGTAACCGGGGAGCTGTTTTTT. Full variable domain (missing parts from reference TRBV7-9 and TRBJ2-2): DTGVSQNPRHKITKRGQNVTFRCDPISEHNRLYWYRQTLGQGPEFLTYFQNEAQLEKSRLLSDRFSAERPKGSFSTLEIQRTEQGDSAMYLCASSPSESGVTGELFFGEGSRLTVL.

The J gene is TRBJ2-7, the V gene TRBV3-1 (or the pseudogene TRBV3-2); a weak D match, TRBD2 (5 bases). V dropped 0 bases and J dropped 3 bases, with 9 bases sitting between them. The CDR3 has 14 amino acids. The V gene's germline CDR1 is LGHDT and CDR2 YNNKEL (reference sequence). This CDR3 is CASSQDREYYEQYF. In nucleotides, the CDR3 is TGTGCCAGCAGCCAAGATAGGGAGTACTACGAGCAGTACTTC.

V usage is TRBV12-3 or TRBV12-4 and J usage is TRBJ1-3; D not certain. CDR3 length: 13 amino acids. V was cut by 5 bases and J by 0 bases, with 5 bases left in between. The CDR3 bases are TGTGCCAGCAGTCGGAGCTCTGGAAACACCATATATTTT. This sequence encodes CASSRSSGNTIYF.

In the case of this clone: Other DNA sequences in this specimen translate into the identical CDR3. V and J are TRBV12-3 or TRBV12-4 and TRBJ1-5; D gene unclear. Trimming cost V 3 bases and J 1 base, with 4 bases left between them. This CDR3 has 13 amino acids. CDR3 sequence (DNA): TGTGCCAGCAGTTTTCTAAGCAATCAGCCCCAGCATTTT. Residues: CASSFLSNQPQHF.

This clone was recorded once. The CDR3 region has the DNA TGTGCCAGCAGTTTACTATCAAATTCCCCTTATGGCTACACCTTC. It encodes CASSLLSNSPYGYTF. The rearrangement joins TRBV27 to TRBJ1-2; D is unresolved. This CDR3 region has 15 residues. V was trimmed by 2 bases and J by 5 bases, leaving 15 bases between them. Germline-derived CDR1 and CDR2 are MNHEY and SMNVEV (reference sequence).

V is TRBV11-1 and J is TRBJ1-2; the D is unclear. CDR3 length: 13 residues. CDR1 and CDR2 from the germline V gene are SGHAT and FQDESV (reference sequence). Trimming pared 5 bases from V and 4 bases from J, leaving 11 bases between. This CDR3 is CASSPLGSYGYTF. The CDR3 region has the DNA TGTGCCAGCAGCCCCCTGGGGAGCTATGGCTACACCTTC.

CDR3 sequence reads: CASSPSTPGDTEAFF. The CDR3 DNA is TGTGCCAGCAGCCCATCCACTCCGGGGGACACTGAAGCTTTCTTT. The chain carries TRBV3-1 (or the pseudogene TRBV3-2) and TRBJ1-1, with D possibly being TRBD1 (5 bases). The CDR3 covers 15 residues. Deletions cut 4 bases from V and 3 bases from J, with 15 bases between. CDR1 and CDR2 from the germline V gene are LGHDT and YNNKEL (reference sequence).

The chain combines TRBV24-1 with TRBJ1-2; 8 nucleotides agree with TRBD1. V was clipped by 2 bases and J by 4 bases; unmatched bases: 14. Germline V CDR1 and CDR2: KGHDR, SFDVKD. There are 18 residues in the CDR3. The CDR3 DNA follows: TGTGCCACCAGTGATTCCCCCCTGCGGCCAGGGGGCGGCTATGGCTACACCTTC. It codes for CATSDSPLRPGGGYGYTF.

The chain has TRBV6-1 and TRBJ1-1, with a tentative D call TRBD1 (5 bases). The CDR3 totals 14 residues. The germline V and J ends were trimmed by 2 bases and 1 base, with 8 bases remaining between them. From germline, CDR1 is MNHNS and CDR2 SASEGT. The CDR3 is CASSELGGNTEAFF. The DNA of the CDR3 is TGTGCCAGCAGTGAACTGGGGGGGAACACTGAAGCTTTCTTT.

This clone has only a few counts. This chain joins TRBV28 and TRBJ2-3, with D possibly matching TRBD2 (6 bases). V was shortened by 2 bases and J by 5 bases, with 11 bases between the two germline ends. The CDR3 consists of 14 residues. Germline V lookup: CDR1 MDHEN, CDR2 SYDVKM. In DNA form, the CDR3 reads TGTGCCAGCAGTTTACGGCAGGGAGGAGATACGCAGTATTTT. It specifies CASSLRQGGDTQYF.

There are a few counts of this clone. This sequence joins TRBV5-1 and TRBJ2-7, with TRBD2 matching over 13 bases. Per germline, CDR1 SGHRS and CDR2 YFSETQ. The CDR3 covers 16 residues. V gave up 3 bases and J gave up 2 bases; unmatched junction bases: 5. Here the CDR3 reads CASSSSGLAGAYEQYF. CDR3 in DNA: TGCGCCAGCAGCTCCTCTGGACTAGCGGGGGCCTACGAGCAGTACTTC.

This chain uses TRBV5-6 with TRBJ1-2, with no clear D. The germline CDR1 and CDR2 sequences are SGHDT and YYEEEE. This CDR3 comprises 13 residues. V lost 6 bases and J 11 bases, leaving 20 bases between the germline ends. The CDR3 sequence: CASIVRGGPGYTF. The CDR3 nucleotides are TGTGCCAGCATCGTTCGGGGTGGCCCCGGGTACACCTTC. Together with reference TRBV5-6 and TRBJ1-2, the CDR3 gives the full variable domain: DAGVTQSPTHLIKTRGQQVTLRCSPKSGHDTVSWYQQALGQGPQFIFQYYEEEERQRGNFPDRFSGHQFPNYSSELNVNALLLGDSALYLCASIVRGGPGYTFGSGTRLTVV.

This clone was observed a single time. The CDR3 bases are TGTGCCAGCAGCTTTGACGGTGGCGGGGGGGCATTCTACAATGAGCAGTTCTTC. This gives the protein CASSFDGGGGAFYNEQFF. This sequence joins TRBV7-9 and TRBJ2-1; 9 positions agree with TRBD2. J lost 3 bases, V lost 3 bases, and 12 bases had no gene match. CDR3 size: 18 residues. Germline CDR1 and CDR2: SEHNR and FQNEAQ (reference sequence).

The V call is TRBV18, the J call TRBJ2-1; 12 bases line up with TRBD2. Germline loops: CDR1 KGHSH, CDR2 LQKENI. The V gene end was trimmed by 0 bases and the J gene end by 7 bases; junction bases not matched to a gene: 4. The CDR3 sequence is 16 residues long. This CDR3 is CASSPPLLAGGNEQFF. The CDR3 DNA reads as TGTGCCAGCTCACCACCGCTGCTAGCGGGGGGGAATGAGCAGTTCTTC. Using reference TRBV18 and TRBJ2-1 for the parts outside the CDR3, the full variable domain is NAGVMQNPRHLVRRRGQEARLRCSPMKGHSHVYWYRQLPEEGLKFMVYLQKENIIDESGMPKERFSAEFPKEGPSILRIQQVVRGDSAAYFCASSPPLLAGGNEQFFGPGTRLTVL.

The rearrangement uses TRBV7-2 and TRBJ2-5, with TRBD2 identical over 12 bases. V dropped 1 base and J dropped 4; count of bases not matched to a gene: 7. Looked up from germline, CDR1 is SGHTA and CDR2 is FQGNSA. CDR3 length equals 17 residues. The CDR3 here is CASSLVSSGGAIETQYF. CDR3 DNA sequence: TGTGCCAGCAGCTTAGTCTCTAGCGGGGGGGCCATAGAGACCCAGTACTTC.

The rearrangement uses TRBV18 and TRBJ2-5, with D possibly TRBD1 on 7 matching bases. CDR1 is KGHSH and CDR2 is LQKENI in the germline V gene. This CDR3 region has 15 residues. V shed 0 bases and J shed 5 bases, with 13 bases lying between them. CDR3 protein: CASSPPGRGDETQYF. CDR3 coding DNA: TGTGCCAGCTCACCACCCGGCAGGGGGGATGAGACCCAGTACTTC.

The chain carries TRBV6-5 and TRBJ1-1; D is uncertain. Trimming took 7 bases from V and 2 from J, leaving 11 bases between them. The CDR3 is 13 amino acids. Germline loops: CDR1 MNHEY, CDR2 SVGAGI. The CDR3 DNA reads as TGTGCCAGCAAAGTTAAGCCTAACACTGAAGCTTTCTTT. Encoded protein: CASKVKPNTEAFF.

The rearrangement joins TRBV2 to TRBJ2-3; 10 bases line up with TRBD2. Germline lookup yields CDR1 SNHLY and CDR2 FYNNEI. This CDR3 is built from 17 residues. The trim removed 6 bases at V and 4 bases at J, leaving 13 bases unmatched. The CDR3 sequence: CASSDPYGLADADTQYF. The CDR3 coding sequence is TGTGCCAGCAGCGACCCCTATGGACTAGCGGATGCAGATACGCAGTATTTT.

The J gene is TRBJ1-2, the V gene TRBV2, with 11 bases identical to TRBD1. This CDR3 has 14 residues. Per germline, CDR1 SNHLY and CDR2 FYNNEI. Unmatched junction bases numbered 6, after V lost 8 bases and J lost 4 bases. Here the CDR3 DNA reads TGTGCCAGCGGCGGGACAGGGGGAGCCTATGGCTACACCTTC. It encodes CASGGTGGAYGYTF.

The rearrangement links TRBV11-2 to TRBJ2-2, with 9 bases matching TRBD1. CDR1 is SGHAT, CDR2 FQNNGV, per germline. The CDR3 is 17 amino acids. After removal of 1 base from V and 5 bases from J, the junction contained 8 bases not matched to a gene. As DNA, the CDR3 is TGTGCCAGCAGCTTAGGTGGGACAGGGTCCGATACCGGGGAGCTGTTTTTT. Its protein is CASSLGGTGSDTGELFF.

The V and J genes are TRBV3-1 (or the pseudogene TRBV3-2) and TRBJ1-1; D remains ambiguous. Trimming took 6 bases from V and 3 from J, leaving 5 bases between them. CDR3 size: 11 residues. Germline CDR1 LGHDT, CDR2 YNNKEL (reference sequence). The DNA for the CDR3 is TGTGCCAGCAGTGGCTACACTGAAGCTTTCTTT. This translates into CASSGYTEAFF.

The chain employs TRBV2 and TRBJ1-6; the D is unclear. Trimming cost V 6 bases and J 5 bases, with 8 bases left between them. This CDR3 is 13 amino acids long. CDR1 and CDR2 from the germline V gene are SNHLY and FYNNEI. CDR3 coding DNA: TGTGCCAGCAGCGGGGATCATAATTCACCCCTCCACTTT. It yields the protein CASSGDHNSPLHF.

The chain links TRBV15 to TRBJ2-3; TRBD2 agrees at 9 bases. V lost 1 base, J lost 6 bases, and 5 bases stayed unmatched. CDR1 is LNHNV and CDR2 is YYDKDF in the germline V gene (reference sequence). This CDR3 has 15 amino acids. CDR3 sequence: CATSRVSGGVDTQYF. CDR3 in DNA: TGTGCCACCAGCAGAGTTAGCGGGGGCGTGGATACGCAGTATTTT.